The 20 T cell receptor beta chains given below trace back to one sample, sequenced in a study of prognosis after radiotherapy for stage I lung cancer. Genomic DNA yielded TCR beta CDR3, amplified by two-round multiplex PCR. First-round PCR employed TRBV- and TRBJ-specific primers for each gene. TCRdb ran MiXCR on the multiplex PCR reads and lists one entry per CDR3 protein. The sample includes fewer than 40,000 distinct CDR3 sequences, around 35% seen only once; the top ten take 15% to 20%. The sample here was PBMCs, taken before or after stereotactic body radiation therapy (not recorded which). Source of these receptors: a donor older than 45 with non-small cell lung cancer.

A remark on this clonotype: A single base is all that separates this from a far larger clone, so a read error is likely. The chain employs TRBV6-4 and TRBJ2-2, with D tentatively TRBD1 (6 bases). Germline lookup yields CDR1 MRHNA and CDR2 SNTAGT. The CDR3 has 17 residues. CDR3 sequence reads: CASSYSPRTVRTGELFF. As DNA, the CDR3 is TGTGCCAGCAGTTACTCCCCTCGGACAGTTAGAACCGGGGAGCTGTTTTTT.

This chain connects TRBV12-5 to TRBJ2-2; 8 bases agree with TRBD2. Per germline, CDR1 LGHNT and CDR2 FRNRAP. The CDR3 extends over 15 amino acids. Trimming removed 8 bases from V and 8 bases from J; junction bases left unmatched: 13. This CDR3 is CASYRRVAGYGELFF. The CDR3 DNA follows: TGTGCTAGTTATCGCCGGGTAGCGGGATATGGGGAGCTGTTTTTT. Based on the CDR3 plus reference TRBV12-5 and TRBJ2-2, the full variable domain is DARVTQTPRHKVTEMGQEVTMRCQPILGHNTVFWYRQTMMQGLELLAYFRNRAPLDDSGMPKDRFSAEMPDATLATLKIQPSEPRDSAVYFCASYRRVAGYGELFFGEGSRLTVL.

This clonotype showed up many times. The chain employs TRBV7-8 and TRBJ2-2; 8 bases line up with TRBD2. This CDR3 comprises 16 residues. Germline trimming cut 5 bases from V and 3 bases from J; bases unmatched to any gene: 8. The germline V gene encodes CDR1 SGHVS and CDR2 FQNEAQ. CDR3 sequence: CASSRGLAWDTGELFF. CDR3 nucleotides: TGTGCCAGCAGCCGAGGACTAGCCTGGGACACCGGGGAGCTGTTTTTT.

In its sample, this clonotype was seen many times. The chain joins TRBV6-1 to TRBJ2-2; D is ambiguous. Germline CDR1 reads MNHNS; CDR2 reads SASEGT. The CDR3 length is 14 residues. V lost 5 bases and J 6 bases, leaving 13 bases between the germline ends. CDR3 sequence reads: CASSYMRTAGELFF. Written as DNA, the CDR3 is TGTGCCAGCAGTTATATGCGTACCGCCGGGGAGCTGTTTTTT.

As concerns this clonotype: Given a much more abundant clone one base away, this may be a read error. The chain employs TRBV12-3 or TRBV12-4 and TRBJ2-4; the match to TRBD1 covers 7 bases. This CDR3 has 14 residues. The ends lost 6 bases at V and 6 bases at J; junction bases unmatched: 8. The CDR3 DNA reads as TGTGCCAGCAGCCAACGACAGGGCGGAAACATTCAGTACTTC. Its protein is CASSQRQGGNIQYF.

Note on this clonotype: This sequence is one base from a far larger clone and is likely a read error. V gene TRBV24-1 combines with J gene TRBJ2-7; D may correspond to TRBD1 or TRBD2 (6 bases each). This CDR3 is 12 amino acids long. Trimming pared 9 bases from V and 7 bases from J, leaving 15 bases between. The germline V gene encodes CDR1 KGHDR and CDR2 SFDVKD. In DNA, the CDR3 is TGTGCCACCTCCCTGGGGGGCAATGAGCAGTACTTC. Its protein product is CATSLGGNEQYF.

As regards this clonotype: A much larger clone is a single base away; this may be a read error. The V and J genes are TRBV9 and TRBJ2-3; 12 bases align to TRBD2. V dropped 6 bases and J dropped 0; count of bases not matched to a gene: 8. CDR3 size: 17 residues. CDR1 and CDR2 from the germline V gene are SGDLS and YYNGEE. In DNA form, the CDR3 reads TGTGCCAGCAACCCTCGGACTAGCGGGGCTAGCACAGATACGCAGTATTTT. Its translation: CASNPRTSGASTDTQYF.

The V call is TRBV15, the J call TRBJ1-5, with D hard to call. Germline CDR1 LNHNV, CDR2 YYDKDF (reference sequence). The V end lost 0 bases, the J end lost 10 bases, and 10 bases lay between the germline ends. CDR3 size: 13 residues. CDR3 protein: CATSRDLRHPQHF. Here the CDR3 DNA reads TGTGCCACCAGCAGAGATTTACGTCATCCCCAGCATTTT.

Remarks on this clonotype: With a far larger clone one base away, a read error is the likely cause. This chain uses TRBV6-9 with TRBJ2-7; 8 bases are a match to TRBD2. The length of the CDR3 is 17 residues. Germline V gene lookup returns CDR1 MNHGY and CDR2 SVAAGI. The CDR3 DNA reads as TGTGCCAGCAGTTACCGAAGGGGTGTAGCGGGAAAGGACGATCAGTACTTC. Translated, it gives CASSYRRGVAGKDDQYF.

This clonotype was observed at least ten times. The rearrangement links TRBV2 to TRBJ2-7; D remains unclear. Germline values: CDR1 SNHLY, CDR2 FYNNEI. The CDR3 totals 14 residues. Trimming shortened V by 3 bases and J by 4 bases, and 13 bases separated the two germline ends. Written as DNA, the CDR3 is TGTGCCAGCAGTGATACAACAAGTTCGTACGAGCAGTACTTC. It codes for CASSDTTSSYEQYF.

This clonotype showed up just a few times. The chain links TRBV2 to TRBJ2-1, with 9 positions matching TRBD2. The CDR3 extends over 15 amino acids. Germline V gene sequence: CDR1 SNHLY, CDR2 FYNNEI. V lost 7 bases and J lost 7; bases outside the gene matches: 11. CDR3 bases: TGTGCCAGCATCCTTGGCGGGAGGGCCGTTAATGAGCAGTTCTTC. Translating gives CASILGGRAVNEQFF.

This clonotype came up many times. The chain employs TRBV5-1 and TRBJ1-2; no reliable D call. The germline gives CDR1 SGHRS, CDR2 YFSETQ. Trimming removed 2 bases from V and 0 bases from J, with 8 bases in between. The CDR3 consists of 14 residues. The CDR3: CASSLEAANYGYTF. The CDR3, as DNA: TGCGCCAGCAGCTTAGAGGCAGCTAACTATGGCTACACCTTC. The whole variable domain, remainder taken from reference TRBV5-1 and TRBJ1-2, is KAGVTQTPRYLIKTRGQQVTLSCSPISGHRSVSWYQQTPGQGLQFLFEYFSETQRNKGNFPGRFSGRQFSNSRSEMNVSTLELGDSALYLCASSLEAANYGYTFGSGTRLTVV.

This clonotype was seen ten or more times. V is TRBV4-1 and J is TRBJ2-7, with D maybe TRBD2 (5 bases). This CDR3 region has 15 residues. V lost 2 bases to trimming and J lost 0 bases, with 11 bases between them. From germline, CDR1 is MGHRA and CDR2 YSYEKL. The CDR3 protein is CASSQRGTPSYEQYF. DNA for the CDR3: TGCGCCAGCAGCCAACGGGGTACTCCCTCCTACGAGCAGTACTTC.

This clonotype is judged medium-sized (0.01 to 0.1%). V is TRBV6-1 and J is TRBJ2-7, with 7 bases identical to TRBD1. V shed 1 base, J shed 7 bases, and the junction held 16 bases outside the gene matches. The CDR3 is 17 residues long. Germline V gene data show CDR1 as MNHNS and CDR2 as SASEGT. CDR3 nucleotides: TGTGCCAGCAGTGAAGTATGGGGACAGCTCACCTCCTTAGAGCAGTACTTC. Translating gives CASSEVWGQLTSLEQYF.

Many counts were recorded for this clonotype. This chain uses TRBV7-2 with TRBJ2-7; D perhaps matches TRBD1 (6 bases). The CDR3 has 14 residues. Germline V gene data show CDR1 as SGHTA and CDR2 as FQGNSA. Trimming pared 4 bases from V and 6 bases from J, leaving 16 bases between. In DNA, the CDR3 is TGTGCCAGCAGCTCATACAGGGATGTTAGCGAGCAGTACTTC. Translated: CASSSYRDVSEQYF.

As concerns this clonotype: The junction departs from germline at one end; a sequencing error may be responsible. The CDR3 protein is CASEFRREGQETKYF. The CDR3, as DNA: TGTGCCAGCGAGTTCCGACGGGAGGGCCAAGAGACCAAGTACTTC. The rearrangement links TRBV14 to TRBJ2-5; 8 positions agree with TRBD2. Germline CDR1 SGHDN, CDR2 FVKESK. The CDR3 spans 15 residues.

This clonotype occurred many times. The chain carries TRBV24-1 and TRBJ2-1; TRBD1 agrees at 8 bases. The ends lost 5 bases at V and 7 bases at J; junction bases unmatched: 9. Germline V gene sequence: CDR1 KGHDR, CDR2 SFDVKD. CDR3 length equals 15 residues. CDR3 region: CATSGIQGAYNEQFF. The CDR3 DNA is TGTGCCACCAGTGGGATCCAGGGGGCGTATAATGAGCAGTTCTTC.

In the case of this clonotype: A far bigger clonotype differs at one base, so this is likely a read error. CDR3 in amino acids: CAISRGQGAEAFF. Written as DNA, the CDR3 is TGTGCCATCAGCCGGGGACAGGGTGCTGAAGCTTTCTTT. This sequence joins TRBV6-2 or TRBV6-3 and TRBJ1-1; 9 bases map to TRBD1. CDR1 MNHEY and CDR2 SVGEGT come from the germline V gene. Trimming took 10 bases from V and 6 from J; bases not matched to a gene: 9. CDR3 length equals 13 residues.

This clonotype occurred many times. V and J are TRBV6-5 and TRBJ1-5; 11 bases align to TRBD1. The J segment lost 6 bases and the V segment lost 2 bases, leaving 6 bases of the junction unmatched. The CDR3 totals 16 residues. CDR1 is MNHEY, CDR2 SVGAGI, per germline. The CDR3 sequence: CASSYLGTGGSQPQHF. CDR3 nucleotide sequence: TGTGCCAGCAGTTACCTCGGGACAGGGGGTAGTCAGCCCCAGCATTTT.

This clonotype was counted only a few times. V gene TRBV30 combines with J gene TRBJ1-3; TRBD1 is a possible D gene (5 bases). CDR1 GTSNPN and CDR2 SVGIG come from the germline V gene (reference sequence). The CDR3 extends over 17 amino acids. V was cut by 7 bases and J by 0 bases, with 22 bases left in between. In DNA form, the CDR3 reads TGTGCCTCCCAGACGCGAATCAGGGCCTTCTCTGGAAACACCATATATTTT. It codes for CASQTRIRAFSGNTIYF.